This TCR beta chain was recorded in a study of shared clonotypes between healthy human individuals (TCRdb year 2020). General notes on the study: Three men and two women, aged 18 to 49 years, made up the cohort. Each donor's leukapheresis produced roughly between roughly 0.94 and 9.5 billion PBMCs. For each donor, CD4 naive and CD4 memory were each given three plates, CD8 naive was given two plates, and CD8 memory was given one plate. Blood TCR repertoires of 5 or 6 healthy adults were deeply sequenced to estimate repertoire size and the extent of clonotype sharing between individuals. To increase sequencing depth and limit assay-specific biases, different laboratories used diverse techniques to prepare libraries and sequence TCR repertoires.

Turning to this clone: No cognate antigen has been identified for it. No per-base quality is available; no much larger clone lies one base away.

Using the deep immunoSEQ assay, TCR CDR3 regions were amplified from genomic DNA by multiplex PCR. Extracted genomic DNA from each cell subset was spread evenly across all wells of several immunoSEQ 96-well plates, with each plate serving as a replicate. For sorted subsets, 200 to 250 ng of genomic DNA, equivalent to 25,000 to 35,000 T cell genomes, went into each replicate PCR. Purified libraries were quantified with a Qubit 3.0 fluorometer, sized on a Bioanalyzer 2100, and re-quantified with the KAPA Library Quantification kit. Every immunoSEQ 96-well plate was sequenced on a dedicated single-read 150-cycle Illumina NextSeq 550 flow cell. Per the authors' processing: Because the immunoSEQ output held only junctional sequences and lacked quality scores, the filtering could not match the filtering applied to full-length reads. Sequences were annotated with PyIR, a Python wrapper for IgBLAST v1.9, using IMGT germline references to assign V/J genes and CDR3. Reads were removed for weak V/J assignments (E-value above 1e-6), missing CDR3, stop codons, out-of-frame junctions, or ambiguous translated residues. V3J clonotypes were defined as sequences sharing the same inferred V gene, J gene, and CDR3 amino acid sequence. Percentage overlap between repertoires was computed as shared unique clonotypes divided by the size of the smaller repertoire. Richness of each repertoire was evaluated using RTK rarefaction, the Chao1 estimator, and Recon v2.1 estimates of unobserved clonotypes. OLGA was used to compute generation probabilities for all TCRbeta clonotypes that the gDNA method yielded from a handful of donors. Not all clones reach the TCRdb copy of this immuneACCESS table, which keeps in-frame sequences only. Checked studies attribute under half of the gap to unresolved V genes and leave the rest unexplained. D and trimming come from the DNA, and the V and J calls and clone size come from that table. Within this sample are over 2 million clones, with about 95% of them counted one time only. Jointly, the top ten make up 0.9% to 1.3% of the sample.

Beyond this particular receptor, the publication reports: Based on pairwise subsampling, the degree of clonotype sharing among donors was expected to be affected by sequencing depth. Incomplete sequencing was indicated by rarefaction of sorted-subset datasets, despite the large sequencing depth. Because the study included a small number of donors, the genetic and exposure-history diversity represented was limited. Naive subsets generally had larger estimated clonotype richness than memory subsets did. Across a few donors, roughly 5.1% of naive CD4, roughly 3.5% of naive CD8, around 2.1% of memory CD4, and roughly 0.4% of memory CD8 clonotypes were shared. Clonotypes shared by all four sorted-subset donors showed higher generation probabilities than non-shared clonotypes. Sampling was restricted to blood, and TCR repertoires in tissues likely differ from the TCR repertoires found in blood.

V is clipped by 0 bases and J by 7 bases, and the sequence between their germline boundaries is 10 bases long. Measured from the cysteine to the phenylalanine, the CDR3 is 13 residues long. The sequence is cut down to CDR3 DNA, 39 bases in frame from base 1. From the germline V gene, CDR1 is MGHRA and CDR2 is YSYEKL. For the CD8 naive samples, CD45RO-negative cells were positively selected for CCR7, yielding a CD45RA+CCR7+ population from which TemRA cells were excluded. Healthy HIV-negative adults with no recently reported acute infections or vaccinations were included as donors. All donors were Caucasian adults living in Nashville, Tennessee, USA. Blood was collected by leukapheresis, and PBMCs were isolated by Ficoll-Histopaque density gradient centrifugation and then cryopreserved in liquid nitrogen vapor phase. Analytical flow cytometry was used to check the purity and quantity of every magnetically sorted T cell population. Genomic DNA was isolated from every sorted fraction and measured by UV absorbance on a Nanodrop 2000c.

The chain is assembled from TRBV4-1 and TRBJ2-7, with the D gene uncertain. The receptor was isolated from a man between 18 and 29 years old in good health. The sequencing input was naive CD8+ T cells sorted from blood. Reading the label with the study, this specimen's cell subset or site is: CD45RA+CCR7+. The nucleotide sequence is TGCGCCAGCAGCCAAGAGTTGCCGTGGGAGCAGTACTTC. It translates as CASSQELPWEQYF.